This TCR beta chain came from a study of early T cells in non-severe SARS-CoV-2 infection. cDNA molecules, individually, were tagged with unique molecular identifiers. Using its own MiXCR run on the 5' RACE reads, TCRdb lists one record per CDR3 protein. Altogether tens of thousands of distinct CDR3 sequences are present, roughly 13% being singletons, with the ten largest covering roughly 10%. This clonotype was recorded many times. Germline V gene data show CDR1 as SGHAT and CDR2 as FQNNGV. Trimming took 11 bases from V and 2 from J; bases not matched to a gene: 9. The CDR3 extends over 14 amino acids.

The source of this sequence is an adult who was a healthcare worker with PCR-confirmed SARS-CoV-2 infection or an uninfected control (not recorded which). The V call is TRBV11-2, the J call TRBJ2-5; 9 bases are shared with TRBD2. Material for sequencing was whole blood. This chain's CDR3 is CASKRGVEQETQYF. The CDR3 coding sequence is TGTGCCTCGAAGCGGGGGGTGGAACAAGAGACCCAGTACTTC. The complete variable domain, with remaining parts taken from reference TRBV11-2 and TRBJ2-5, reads EAGVAQSPRYKIIEKRQSVAFWCNPISGHATLYWYQQILGQGPKLLIQFQNNGVVDDSQLPKDRFSAERLKGVDSTLKIQPAKLEDSAVYLCASKRGVEQETQYFGPGTRLLVL.